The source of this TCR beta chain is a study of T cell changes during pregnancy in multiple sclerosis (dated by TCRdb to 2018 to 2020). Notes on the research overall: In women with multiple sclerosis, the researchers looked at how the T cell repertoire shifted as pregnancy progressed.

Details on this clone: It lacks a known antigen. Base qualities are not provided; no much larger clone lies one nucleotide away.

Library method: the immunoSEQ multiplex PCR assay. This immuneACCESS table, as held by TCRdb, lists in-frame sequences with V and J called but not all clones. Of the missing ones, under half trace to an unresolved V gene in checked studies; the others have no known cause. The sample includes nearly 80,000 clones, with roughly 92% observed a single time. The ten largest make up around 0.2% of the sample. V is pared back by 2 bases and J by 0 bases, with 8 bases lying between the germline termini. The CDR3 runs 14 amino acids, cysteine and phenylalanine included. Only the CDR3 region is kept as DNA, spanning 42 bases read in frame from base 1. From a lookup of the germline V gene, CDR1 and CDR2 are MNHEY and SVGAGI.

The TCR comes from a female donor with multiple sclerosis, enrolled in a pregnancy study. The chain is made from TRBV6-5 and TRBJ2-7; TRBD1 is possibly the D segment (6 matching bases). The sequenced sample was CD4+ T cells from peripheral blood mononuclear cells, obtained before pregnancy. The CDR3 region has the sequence CASSYDRTSYEQYF. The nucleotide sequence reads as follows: TGTGCCAGCAGTTACGACAGGACCTCCTACGAGCAGTACTTC.